The T cell receptor beta chain under discussion was sequenced for a study of cytomegalovirus exposure and HLA in healthy donors. The overall study: Drawn from HLA-typed donors, about 85 million unique TCRs were held in an early data release.

This CDR3 spans 14 amino acids. The ends were cut back, 1 base at V and 1 base at J, with 8 bases in the middle. Germline V gene data show CDR1 as SGHTS and CDR2 as YDEGEE. Primers: 60 Vbeta forward and 13 Jbeta reverse. Only in-frame clones appear in the TCRdb table, and some are missing; sequencing was by immunoSEQ multiplex PCR. The sample consists of under 250,000 clones, around 79% of them appearing once. The TCR was taken from a male donor in good health and CMV-seronegative. The V and J genes are TRBV5-8 and TRBJ1-2; perhaps TRBD1 as D (6 bases). What was sequenced was PBMCs. The CDR3 loop reads CASSLTGYNYGYTF. The CDR3 DNA reads TGTGCCAGCAGCTTGACAGGGTATAACTATGGCTACACCTTC.